The text below deals with one TCR beta chain. Its antigen remains unidentified. It has no much larger one-base neighbor in the sample; base qualities were not kept. The library relied on the immunoSEQ multiplex PCR assay. A mixture of 60 forward primers for TCR Vbeta segments and 13 reverse primers for TCR Jbeta segments was used in the multiplex PCR. A multiplex PCR assay on genomic DNA amplified the CDR3 region of rearranged TCR beta genes. On the Illumina HiSeq System, the amplified TCR beta libraries were sequenced as 87-base-pair reads. On the study's bioinformatics: In a later analysis, about 80 million unique TCR beta chains were counted across the approximately 670 repertoires, and approximately 11 million of these chains were shared by at least two donors. A nearest-neighbor algorithm error-corrected the raw reads and collapsed the reads into unique sequences, merging closely related sequences to remove PCR and sequencing errors. To assign V, D and J gene segments, CDR3 sequences were aligned to IMGT reference sequences. For a sequence to be retained, a match of at least six nucleotides was required to both a V gene segment and a J gene segment. Rearrangements were called productive when the CDR3 lacked stop codons and stayed in frame with V and J; all others were non-productive. Following IMGT convention, CDR3 was defined as the stretch from the second conserved V-encoded cysteine up to the conserved J-encoded phenylalanine. Sequences without an unambiguous match to a single V gene segment were excluded from the earlier analysis of over 500 of the donors. An earlier analysis of under 750 of the donors called V segments functional above 56.7% productive rearrangements and segregating when the between-donor standard deviation exceeded 5%. A statistical classification framework was developed to diagnose cytomegalovirus status using the catalog of TCR beta chain sequences. V and J gene assignment, in a later analysis, came from comparing TCR nucleotide sequences with IMGT/GENE-DB human TR gene sequences. In a later analysis, CDR3 sequences and most-parsimonious VDJ recombination scenarios were assigned using the TCRdist pipeline. In a later analysis, each TCR beta chain was defined by its CDR3 amino acid sequence together with its V-gene family, and reads lacking a unique V-gene family were excluded. A later analysis removed roughly 590 highly shared, low-generation-probability nucleotide sequences to deal with suspected cross-contamination and a sequencing artifact. In a later analysis, a clonal expansion index was calculated for each public chain from normalized within-repertoire ranks of inferred template counts. In a later analysis, generation probabilities were computed with a VDJ recombination model fitted to out-of-frame rearrangements, and the resulting probabilities were checked against IGoR. In a later analysis, hypergeometric tests were used to score TCR-TCR, TCR-HLA and TCR-CMV co-occurrence, with a repertoire-size bias correction applied to TCR pairs. In a later analysis, false discovery rates were estimated by permuting HLA or CMV assignments 20 times. In a later analysis, co-occurring TCRs were grouped with DBSCAN, and TCRdist sequence similarity was added when clustering was performed within HLA-allele-positive subsets. Repertoires with fewer than 30,000 or more than 120,000 public chains were left out of co-occurrence clustering, as were a handful of repertoires with anomalous nucleotide sharing. The source is immuneACCESS, and TCRdb retained only in-frame sequences with V and J called. Part of the clones is not carried over; for the studies checked, unresolved V genes explain less than half of this, and the remainder is unexplained. The D gene and trimming were derived from the DNA, and the V and J assignments and clone size from that table. The sample includes 150,000 to 200,000 clones, with roughly 72% observed a single time. In total, the top ten clones hold about 2.1% of the sample.

The sample belongs to a study of cytomegalovirus exposure and HLA in healthy donors (dated by TCRdb to about 2017). At the level of the whole study: In an earlier analysis of approximately 640 of the donors, approximately 260 Gb of sequence data and 117 million unique TCR beta sequences from some 170 million T cells were reported. Roughly 290 gigabases of sequencing data and approximately 92 million unique TCR sequences made up an early release that covered 640 HLA-typed donors. Among the roughly 370 genotyped donors, approximately 82% belonged to the genetic ancestry cluster associated with self-reported Caucasian donors. The study aimed to test whether cataloging public T cell receptors could reveal signatures of past pathogen exposure. The study profiled the T cell repertoires of approximately 700 subjects by immunosequencing and related them to cytomegalovirus serostatus. Along with the approximately 650-subject first cohort, a separate validation cohort of around 110 different subjects was used. To predict cytomegalovirus infection status, the study brought together high-throughput TCR immunosequencing, statistical association of individual TCRs with disease status, and machine learning. In a later analysis, previously published TCR beta repertoires from about 640 donors were re-analyzed and high-resolution HLA genotyping was added so that TCR occurrence patterns could be studied. Rather than using new phenotypic data, the later analysis identified candidate immune exposures from TCR beta sequences and from how often those sequences occurred across donors. To decide whether each TCR beta V gene segment behaved as functional or pseudogenic, an earlier analysis of some 570 of the donors relied on high-throughput TCR beta sequencing. Donor age, sex, ethnicity and CMV serostatus were compiled together with the repertoire data. A later genetic analysis took genome-wide SNP genotypes for about 65% of the 666 donors and used that subset as a discovery cohort. All discovery cohort repertoires had been generated using a single sequencing platform. HLA typing included class I and class II loci at four-digit resolution. The number of typed donors differed by locus: about 620-640 for A, B, C, DRB1 and DQB1; 500 to 550 for DQA1; roughly 600 for DPA1; and some 450 for DPB1. Roughly 5 DR-DQ haplotypes were treated as single units for association and clustering because of strong linkage in the cohort. On average, approximately 250,000 unique TCR beta nucleotide sequences were sequenced per donor among fewer than 500 genotyped donors of the cohort, with roughly 18% of those sequences being non-productive. Here is what the overall study found, with its caveats: It was suggested by the authors that the approach could potentially be generalized to other disease states and immunological phenotypes. The classifier was reported to diagnose cytomegalovirus status with high specificity and sensitivity in both the original and validation cohorts. In a later genetic analysis, a missense DCLRE1C variant was associated with V-gene and J-gene trimming of TCR beta chains, and the association was replicated in an independent cohort. CMV serostatus was the only immune exposure information available for the cohort. Correlated functional status among segregating V segments might reflect linkage disequilibrium, but an unknown experimental factor could not be ruled out. Because HLA typing was unavailable for some donors at each locus, only the typed subset was used in association tests. A cluster of highly shared sequence variants was judged likely to represent a technical artifact of the sequencing pipeline. In a later analysis, the rate of TCR association differed among HLA loci, with DRB1 alleles having the most associated TCRs and HLA-C alleles having the fewest. When HLA alleles, especially DR and DQ, strongly co-occurred, attributing TCR associations to individual alleles was difficult. A later analysis associated around 16,000 TCR beta sequences with specific HLA alleles at a false discovery rate of 0.05. In this cohort, only TCR beta chains were sequenced, and detectable features were limited by the absence of alpha or paired-chain data. Compared with the approximately 720-donor mean, donors in an Asian-associated ancestry cluster had fewer N-insertions in productive TCRs, according to a later genetic analysis. A further reported finding was that TCR beta sequences accurately predicted the HLA-A and HLA-B alleles for most subjects in the first cohort. In the study, 150 to 200 TCR beta chains were listed as associated with cytomegalovirus. In a later analysis, HLA-associated TCR beta chains showed more clonal expansion and lower generation probabilities than non-associated chains that were equally common. Roughly uniform sequencing depth across donors was assumed in presence/absence analyses, although this assumption may not hold. In an earlier analysis of 587 of the donors, most TCR beta V segments appeared in productive rearrangements about 90% or about 30% of the time, broadly matching IMGT annotations. Most CMV-associated TCR beta chains appeared to be HLA-restricted in a later analysis, and the HLA associations seemed to be driven largely by CMV exposure. Most TCR sequences were seen in very few donors, while some public TCRs were found in many individuals. The earlier analysis of almost 600 of the donors excluded roughly 17 rarely observed V segments, including chromosome 9 orphons, because counts were too low. In vitro tests confirmed that a few of the cytomegalovirus-associated TCR beta chains recognize cytomegalovirus antigens. According to a later analysis, parvovirus B19, influenza, CMV and Epstein-Barr virus appeared linked to several top co-occurrence clusters.

In total, 666 healthy bone marrow donors made up the cohort. All cohort members were sampled while nominally healthy, although unrecorded immune exposures were likely present. The donor was CMV seropositive and belonged to the group of 250 to 350 seropositive cohort members. A peripheral blood sample was provided by each donor, and peripheral blood mononuclear cells were used for TCR beta sequencing. The Qiagen DNeasy Blood Extraction Kit was used to extract genomic DNA from the blood cell samples. This TCR was sampled from a woman in her twenties or thirties in good health and CMV-seropositive. Sequencing used PBMCs.

The base sequence is TGCGCCAGCAGCCTCGGACAGTCCTACGAGCAGTACTTC. Translation gives CASSLGQSYEQYF. The chain is made from TRBV5-1 and TRBJ2-7; perhaps TRBD1 is the D gene, with 6 bases matching. Measured from the cysteine to the phenylalanine, the CDR3 is 13 residues long. The sequence is cut down to CDR3 DNA, 39 bases in frame from base 1. CDR1 SGHRS and CDR2 YFSETQ were looked up in the germline V gene. A distance of 9 bases separates the germline ends of V and J, which lose 4 bases and 1 base respectively.